This TCR beta chain was recovered during a study of T-cell reconstitution after alpha-beta-depleted transplantation in children. This sample's TCRbeta library carried unique molecular identifier barcodes. TCRdb itself ran the PCR reads through MiXCR, one entry per CDR3 protein. The table records hundreds of thousands of distinct CDR3 sequences, around a third of them present only once. Germline V gene lookup returns CDR1 SQVTM and CDR2 ANQGSEA. CDR3 length: 16 residues. Trimming shortened V by 6 bases and J by 2 bases, and 19 bases separated the two germline ends. This clonotype was detected only a few times.

The receptor's source is a human donor who donated a stem cell graft to a child with aplastic anemia. This material consisted of PBMCs from the stem cell graft donor, taken from the stem cell graft. The rearrangement joins TRBV29-1 to TRBJ2-2; D ambiguous. CDR3 DNA: TGCAGCGTCTCCTCCCCAGTAGGGTTTAACACCGGGGAGCTGTTTTTT. This encodes CSVSSPVGFNTGELFF.